These 24 T cell receptor beta chains originate from one sample sequenced in a study of blood T cell repertoires in COVID-19. Here immunoSEQ multiplex PCR was the method, and the copy in TCRdb shows in-frame clones only, minus some. The repertoire holds over 60,000 clones, with roughly 88% as singletons. Sample: peripheral blood. These receptors were taken from a man aged 50 or older with COVID-19, enrolled during active disease.

This chain links TRBV24-1 with TRBJ1-2; no clear D gene. Between the trimmed V and J ends, which lost 5 bases and 12 bases, there was a span of 12 bases. Germline CDR1 is KGHDR and CDR2 is SFDVKD. The CDR3 is 11 residues long. In DNA, the CDR3 is TGTGCCACCAGTGTCGGAGGGTCAAACACCTTC. Protein: CATSVGGSNTF.

The rearrangement links TRBV9 to TRBJ2-1; TRBD2 matches 8 bases. The CDR3 extends over 16 amino acids. V was clipped by 3 bases and J by 8 bases; unmatched bases: 13. CDR1 and CDR2 (germline): SGDLS, YYNGEE. CDR3 sequence reads: CASSAHSSGTIDEQFF. The CDR3 DNA follows: TGTGCCAGCAGCGCCCATAGTAGCGGGACAATCGATGAGCAGTTCTTC. The entire variable domain, with the rest obtained from reference TRBV9 and TRBJ2-1, is as follows: DSGVTQTPKHLITATGQRVTLRCSPRSGDLSVYWYQQSLDQGLQFLIQYYNGEERAKGNILERFSAQQFPDLHSELNLSSLELGDSALYFCASSAHSSGTIDEQFFGPGTRLTVL.

This clone was seen only a few times. V and J are TRBV4-1 and TRBJ2-1, with 7 bases fitting TRBD2. The CDR3 sequence is 16 residues long. From germline, CDR1 is MGHRA and CDR2 YSYEKL. Trimming removed 4 bases from V and 3 bases from J; junction bases left unmatched: 9. This CDR3 reads CASSRGGIAGYNEQFF. The CDR3 DNA reads TGCGCCAGCAGCCGGGGCGGGATAGCGGGCTACAATGAGCAGTTCTTC.

J is TRBJ2-3 and V is TRBV4-3; TRBD1 matches at 8 bases. The germline CDR1 and CDR2 sequences are LGHNA and YSLEER. The CDR3 extends over 15 amino acids. Losses at the gene ends were 2 bases for V and 5 bases for J; bases not matched to a gene: 6. CDR3 amino acids: CASSQSRGLGDTQYF. As DNA, the CDR3 is TGCGCCAGCAGCCAAAGCAGGGGGCTTGGAGATACGCAGTATTTT.

This chain connects TRBV11-2 to TRBJ1-5, with D unresolved. The CDR3 is 15 amino acids. V was shortened by 0 bases and J by 7 bases, with 13 bases between the two germline ends. Looked up from germline, CDR1 is SGHAT and CDR2 is FQNNGV. This chain's CDR3 is CASSLDSGRYQPQHF. Here the CDR3 DNA reads TGTGCCAGCAGCTTAGATTCGGGAAGGTACCAGCCCCAGCATTTT.

The gene calls are TRBV11-2 and TRBJ1-1, with TRBD1 matching 9 bases. This CDR3 has 15 amino acids. V was pared by 4 bases and J by 3 bases, with 6 bases of the junction left unmatched. Germline CDR1 is SGHAT and CDR2 is FQNNGV. CDR3 nucleotides: TGTGCCAGCAGCTCATTGACAGGGGGATACACTGAAGCTTTCTTT. Its translation is CASSSLTGGYTEAFF.

Comment on this clone: At one end, the junction sequence differs from germline, possibly due to a read error. This CDR3 is CASSVSPPASSGNTIYF. In DNA, the CDR3 is TGTGCCAGCAGCGTATCTCCGCCTGCTAGCTCTGGTAACACCATATATTTT. The gene calls are TRBV9 and TRBJ1-3, with D hard to call. CDR3 length equals 17 residues. CDR1 SGDLS and CDR2 YYNGEE come from the germline V gene.

V and J are TRBV19 and TRBJ2-3; D may be TRBD2 (6 bases). This CDR3 comprises 13 residues. V shed 9 bases and J shed 0 bases, with 10 bases lying between them. Germline assignment: CDR1 LNHDA and CDR2 SQIVND (reference sequence). For the CDR3, the DNA is TGTGCCAGCGCGGGGACCAGCACAGATACGCAGTATTTT. Its protein product is CASAGTSTDTQYF.

The genes are TRBV7-9 and TRBJ2-1, with 10 bases fitting TRBD2. Trimming removed 1 base from V and 6 bases from J; junction bases left unmatched: 3. Germline CDR1 reads SEHNR; CDR2 reads FQNEAQ (reference sequence). CDR3 length: 15 residues. CDR3 amino acids: CASSLGASGSNEQFF. The CDR3 nucleotides read TGTGCCAGCAGCTTAGGAGCTAGCGGGAGCAATGAGCAGTTCTTC. Filled out from reference TRBV7-9 and TRBJ2-1, the complete variable domain reads DTGVSQNPRHKITKRGQNVTFRCDPISEHNRLYWYRQTLGQGPEFLTYFQNEAQLEKSRLLSDRFSAERPKGSFSTLEIQRTEQGDSAMYLCASSLGASGSNEQFFGPGTRLTVL.

This chain connects TRBV7-2 to TRBJ1-2, with 8 bases identical to TRBD1. V lost 5 bases and J lost 7; bases outside the gene matches: 12. Per the germline V gene, CDR1 is SGHTA and CDR2 is FQGNSA. The CDR3 has 15 residues. CDR3 sequence (DNA): TGTGCCAGCAGCCTTTGGCCGGGACAGGTTATTGGCTACACCTTC. Translation gives CASSLWPGQVIGYTF.

This chain uses TRBV6-5 with TRBJ2-7; 12 bases are a match to TRBD1. The CDR3 is 14 amino acids. The junction had 4 bases not matched to a gene; V was cut back by 4 bases and J by 6 bases. Germline V lookup: CDR1 MNHEY, CDR2 SVGAGI. CDR3 bases: TGTGCCAGCAGTTCCGGGACAGGGGGCGGCGAGCAGTACTTC. Translating it yields CASSSGTGGGEQYF.

This chain joins TRBV5-1 and TRBJ2-1; TRBD2 aligns across 11 bases. V was pared by 3 bases and J by 4 bases, with 6 bases of the junction left unmatched. CDR1 and CDR2 from the germline V gene are SGHRS and YFSETQ. This CDR3 contains 16 residues. The CDR3 DNA reads as TGCGCCAGCAGCTCAATTATAGCGGGAGGGTACAATGAGCAGTTCTTC. This translates into CASSSIIAGGYNEQFF.

The chain uses TRBV7-2 and TRBJ2-7; no reliable D call. Trimming pared 2 bases from V and 0 bases from J, leaving 11 bases between. Germline V lookup: CDR1 SGHTA, CDR2 FQGNSA. CDR3 length equals 15 residues. CDR3 loop: CASSLLNSGSYEQYF. CDR3 DNA sequence: TGTGCCAGCAGCTTATTGAATAGTGGCTCCTACGAGCAGTACTTC.

The V and J genes are TRBV5-6 and TRBJ1-1; 7 nucleotides align to TRBD1. CDR1 SGHDT and CDR2 YYEEEE come from the germline V gene. The CDR3 spans 13 residues. V trimming: 5 bases; J trimming: 1 base; junction bases outside the gene matches: 2. The CDR3 sequence is CASRQGSNTEAFF. The CDR3 nucleotides are TGTGCCAGCAGACAGGGGTCGAACACTGAAGCTTTCTTT.

The genes are TRBV30 and TRBJ2-1; 9 bases are a match to TRBD2. Germline V gives CDR1 GTSNPN, CDR2 SVGIG (reference sequence). CDR3 length equals 18 residues. Losses at the gene ends were 0 bases for V and 8 bases for J; bases not matched to a gene: 17. CDR3 in DNA: TGTGCCTGGAGTGTATGGACGACTAGCGGAGGCCCGGGGGATGAGCAGTTCTTC. Translated: CAWSVWTTSGGPGDEQFF. Full variable domain (outside the CDR3, taken from reference TRBV30 and TRBJ2-1): SQTIHQWPATLVQPVGSPLSLECTVEGTSNPNLYWYRQAAGRGLQLLFYSVGIGQISSEVPQNLSASRPQDRQFILSSKKLLLSDSGFYLCAWSVWTTSGGPGDEQFFGPGTRLTVL.

The V gene is TRBV4-1, the J gene TRBJ2-2, with 8 bases that match TRBD2. This CDR3 comprises 16 residues. Germline V gene sequence: CDR1 MGHRA, CDR2 YSYEKL. V lost 2 bases, J lost 4 bases, and 6 bases stayed unmatched. DNA of the CDR3: TGCGCCAGCAGCCAAACTAGCGGAGGGGGCACCGGGGAGCTGTTTTTT. Its translation is CASSQTSGGGTGELFF.

This sequence joins TRBV28 and TRBJ2-7; 11 nucleotides line up with TRBD2. CDR3 length: 14 amino acids. The germline CDR1 and CDR2 sequences are MDHEN and SYDVKM. J gave up 5 bases and V 0 bases, and 0 bases lay outside the gene matches. CDR3 coding DNA: TGTGCCAGCAGTTTATGGGGACTAGCGGACGAGCAGTACTTC. It encodes CASSLWGLADEQYF.

The V gene is TRBV13, the J gene TRBJ2-1, with D perhaps TRBD2 (5 bases). The ends were cut back, 3 bases at V and 8 bases at J, with 11 bases in the middle. The CDR3 runs to 13 residues. Germline values: CDR1 PRHDT, CDR2 FYEKMQ (reference sequence). The CDR3 reads CASSFLASDEQFF. The CDR3 DNA sequence: TGTGCCAGCAGCTTTTTAGCGTCGGATGAGCAGTTCTTC.

This clone occurred once. The chain has TRBV7-8 and TRBJ1-5, with D perhaps TRBD1 (5 bases). The CDR3 consists of 16 residues. V dropped 5 bases and J dropped 4 bases, with 18 bases sitting between them. Germline V gene sequence: CDR1 SGHVS, CDR2 FQNEAQ. The CDR3 region has the DNA TGTGCCAGCAGCCCAGGCAGGGTAAGACCGAATCAGCCCCAGCATTTT. This codes for CASSPGRVRPNQPQHF. Combining the CDR3 with reference TRBV7-8 and TRBJ1-5 gives the whole variable domain GAGVSQSPRYKVAKRGQDVALRCDPISGHVSLFWYQQALGQGPEFLTYFQNEAQLDKSGLPSDRFFAERPEGSVSTLKIQRTQQEDSAVYLCASSPGRVRPNQPQHFGDGTRLSIL.

The chain links TRBV7-9 to TRBJ1-4; tentative D call: TRBD1 (5 bases). The CDR3 has 15 amino acids. The germline gives CDR1 SEHNR, CDR2 FQNEAQ (reference sequence). Trimming took 1 base from V and 3 from J, leaving 9 bases between them. The CDR3 nucleotides are TGTGCCAGCAGCTTAGAGGGGTTAGCTAATGAAAAACTGTTTTTT. Encoded protein: CASSLEGLANEKLFF.

This chain links TRBV9 with TRBJ1-3; weak D call: TRBD1 (5 bases). Trimming took 4 bases from V and 2 from J, leaving 13 bases between them. From germline, CDR1 is SGDLS and CDR2 YYNGEE. The CDR3 totals 15 residues. This CDR3 reads CASSYQRGPGNTIYF. In DNA, the CDR3 is TGTGCCAGCAGCTATCAGCGGGGACCTGGAAACACCATATATTTT.

The chain couples TRBV9 to TRBJ2-5; D gene unclear. Germline V gene lookup returns CDR1 SGDLS and CDR2 YYNGEE. The CDR3 consists of 14 residues. V lost 0 bases and J lost 0, with 6 bases in between. In nucleotides, the CDR3 is TGTGCCAGCAGCGTAGCGCCAGACCAAGAGACCCAGTACTTC. This codes for CASSVAPDQETQYF.

The V call is TRBV29-1, the J call TRBJ2-1, with 9 bases lining up with TRBD2. V was pared by 1 base and J by 7 bases, with 2 bases of the junction left unmatched. The CDR3 has 13 amino acids. Germline-derived CDR1 and CDR2 are SQVTM and ANQGSEA. The CDR3 DNA follows: TGCAGCGTTGAAGTCCTAGCGGGAAATGAGCAGTTCTTC. Translating gives CSVEVLAGNEQFF.

The CDR3 loop reads CASSPGAGAWYGYTF. The CDR3, as DNA: TGTGCCAGCAGCCCGGGAGCGGGGGCTTGGTATGGCTACACCTTC. The chain combines TRBV7-9 with TRBJ1-2, with D possibly being TRBD1 (6 bases). The germline V gene encodes CDR1 SEHNR and CDR2 FQNEAQ (reference sequence). With 5 bases removed from V and 5 bases from J, the gap between germline ends came to 18 bases. This CDR3 is built from 15 residues.